The clone carrying this T cell receptor (beta chain) was recorded a few times. Its antigen remains unknown. The germline CDR1 and CDR2 sequences are MGHRA and YSYEKL. V shed 0 bases and J 8 bases; nucleotides not matched to a gene: 11. The CDR3 totals 17 residues. The sample is drawn from a study of T-cell memory formation after mild COVID-19. Study-wide background: Largely donor-specific sequence clusters came from a couple of donors. The study's findings and limits: Some SARS-CoV-2-responding clones were already detected in memory before infection.

It was 5'RACE with constant-segment primers that produced the TCR alpha and TCR beta cDNA libraries, which carried sample barcodes and UMIs. Each CDR3 protein is one row after TCRdb ran MiXCR on the 5' RACE reads. This sample yields 300,000 to 350,000 distinct CDR3 sequences, of which roughly a fifth are seen a single time; around 21% belongs to the top ten. The V call is TRBV4-1, the J call TRBJ1-4; TRBD1 agrees at 8 bases. This TCR was recovered from a man between 18 and 29 years old who had mild COVID-19 (a few samples of this study predate the infection). Cell type and time point are not known. The sequenced sample was PBMCs or a T cell subset sorted from them (not recorded which). The CDR3 region has the DNA TGCGCCAGCAGCCAAGATCAGTGGCAGGGGGCCGGCGAAAAACTGTTTTTT. Translating it yields CASSQDQWQGAGEKLFF.